This T cell receptor beta chain was identified during a study of blood T cells in healthy people across ages. The germline V and J ends were trimmed by 8 bases and 3 bases, with 9 bases remaining between them. This CDR3 comprises 12 residues. The V gene's germline CDR1 is SNHLY and CDR2 FYNNEI. A J-beta primer mix and a sample-barcoded 5' primer were used in a second PCR of roughly 6 to 12 cycles. TCRdb re-analysed the 5' RACE reads in MiXCR, keeping a single row per CDR3 protein. The sample includes 600,000 to 800,000 distinct CDR3 sequences, around 20% seen only once; the top ten take roughly 3.4%. About this clonotype: The antigen is unknown.

There were at least 5.5 micrograms of total RNA extracted from every sample. Study-wide results and caveats: The study found more naive CD4+ cells and higher diversity in long-lived than aged donors.

The sequenced material came from blood. The receptor was derived from an older man in good health. This chain connects TRBV2 to TRBJ2-3, with D possibly being TRBD2 (6 bases). CDR3 region: CASGGQTDTQYF. The CDR3 DNA is TGTGCCAGCGGAGGGCAGACAGATACGCAGTATTTT.